The clone carrying this TCR beta chain was seen just once. Germline CDR1 and CDR2: MNHEY and SVGEGT. The CDR3 sequence is 15 residues long. Losses at the gene ends were 4 bases for V and 5 bases for J; bases not matched to a gene: 4. The data stem from a study of CD8 T cells in Susac syndrome. When the RNA was reverse transcribed, random hexamers were used with an input of roughly 0.45 to 1 ug. Using its own MiXCR run on the immunoSEQ multiplex PCR reads, TCRdb lists one record per CDR3 protein. The sample contains under 200,000 distinct CDR3 sequences, around 96% of which appear only once. J is TRBJ2-1 and V is TRBV6-2 or TRBV6-3; 11 nucleotides align to TRBD2. The receptor comes from a human donor with multiple sclerosis. Sequenced: CD8+ T cells from PBMCs. Here the CDR3 DNA reads TGTGCCAGCAGTTGGTCGGGACTAGCGGACAATGAGCAGTTCTTC. As protein: CASSWSGLADNEQFF.